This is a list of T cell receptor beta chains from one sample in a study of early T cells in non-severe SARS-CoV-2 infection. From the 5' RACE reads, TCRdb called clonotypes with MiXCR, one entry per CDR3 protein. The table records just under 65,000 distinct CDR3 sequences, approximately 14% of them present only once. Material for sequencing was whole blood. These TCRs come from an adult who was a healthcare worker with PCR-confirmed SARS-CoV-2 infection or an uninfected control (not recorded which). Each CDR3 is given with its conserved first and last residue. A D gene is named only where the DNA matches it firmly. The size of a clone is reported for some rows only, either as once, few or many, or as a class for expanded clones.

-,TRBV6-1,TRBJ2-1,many,CASSEKSNSYNEQFF,TGTGCCAGCAGTGAAAAGTCCAACTCCTACAATGAGCAGTTCTTC
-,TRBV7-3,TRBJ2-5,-,CASSFDRSETQYF,TGTGCCAGCAGCTTTGACAGGTCTGAGACCCAGTACTTC
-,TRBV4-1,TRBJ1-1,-,CASSQGLVNTEAFF,TGCGCCAGCAGCCAAGGCCTCGTGAACACTGAAGCTTTCTTT
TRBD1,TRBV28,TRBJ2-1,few,CASSSLPGQRNEQFF,TGTGCCAGCAGTTCCCTCCCGGGACAGAGAAATGAGCAGTTCTTC
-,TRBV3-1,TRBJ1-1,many,CATGGYKTEAFF,TGTGCCACTGGAGGGTATAAGACTGAAGCTTTCTTT
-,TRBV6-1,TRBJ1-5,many,CASSLGEGSNQPQHF,TGTGCCAGCAGTCTAGGAGAGGGCTCCAATCAGCCCCAGCATTTT
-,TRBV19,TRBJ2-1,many,CASTSEGRGGSGNEQFF,TGTGCCAGTACCTCCGAAGGGCGAGGGGGTAGTGGAAATGAGCAGTTCTTC
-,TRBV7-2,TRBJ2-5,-,CASSFNSGQETQYF,TGTGCCAGCAGTTTTAATTCGGGACAAGAGACCCAGTACTTC
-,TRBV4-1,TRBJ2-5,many,CASSLLGRETQYF,TGCGCCAGCAGCCTCCTAGGGCGAGAGACCCAGTACTTC
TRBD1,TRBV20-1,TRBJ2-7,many,CSARDWQGATYEQYF,TGCAGTGCTAGAGATTGGCAGGGGGCCACCTACGAGCAGTACTTC
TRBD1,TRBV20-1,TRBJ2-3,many,CSATTGQHTDTQYF,TGCAGTGCTACTACGGGACAGCACACAGATACGCAGTATTTT
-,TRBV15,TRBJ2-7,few,CATSPGGDSYEQYF,TGTGCCACCAGCCCCGGGGGAGACTCCTACGAGCAGTACTTC
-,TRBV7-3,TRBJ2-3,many,CASSSSRMRDRASPDTQYF,TGTGCCAGCAGCTCATCTCGAATGAGGGACCGAGCATCCCCAGATACGCAGTATTTT
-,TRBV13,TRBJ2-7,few,CASSVYRDGVSYEQYF,TGTGCCAGCAGCGTTTACCGGGACGGCGTATCCTACGAGCAGTACTTC
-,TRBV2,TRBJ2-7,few,CASSDPSEDMYF,TGTGCCAGCAGTGATCCCAGCGAGGATATGTACTTC
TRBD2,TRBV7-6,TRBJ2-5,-,CASSPRLAGGPRTQYF,TGTGCCAGCAGCCCTCGACTAGCGGGGGGGCCCCGGACCCAGTACTTC
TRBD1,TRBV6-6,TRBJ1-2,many,CASSYSSPGQGLYGYTF,TGTGCCAGCAGTTACTCCAGTCCGGGACAGGGGCTCTATGGCTACACCTTC
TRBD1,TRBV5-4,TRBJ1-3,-,CASSYRTGSLSGNTIYF,TGTGCCAGCAGCTACAGGACAGGGAGCCTCTCTGGAAACACCATATATTTT
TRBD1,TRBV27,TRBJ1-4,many,CASSSRQGREKLFF,TGTGCCAGCAGTTCCCGACAGGGACGTGAAAAACTGTTTTTT
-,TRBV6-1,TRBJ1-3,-,CASSDGGSGNTIYF,TGTGCCAGCAGTGATGGAGGCTCTGGAAACACCATATATTTT
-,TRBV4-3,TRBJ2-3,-,CASSLGPGTDTQYF,TGCGCCAGCAGCCTGGGGCCTGGCACAGATACGCAGTATTTT
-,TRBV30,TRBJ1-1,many,CAWTPDTYTEAFF,TGTGCCTGGACTCCGGACACATACACTGAAGCTTTCTTT
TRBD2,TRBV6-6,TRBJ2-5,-,CASSAFRTSGDSYF,TGTGCCAGCAGTGCCTTCCGAACTAGCGGGGATTCGTACTTC
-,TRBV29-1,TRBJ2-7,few,CSVDKGSYEQYF,TGCAGCGTTGACAAAGGGTCCTACGAGCAGTACTTC
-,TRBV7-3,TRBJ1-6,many,CASSLNTGPGSPLHF,TGTGCCAGCAGCTTAAATACAGGCCCGGGATCACCCCTCCACTTT
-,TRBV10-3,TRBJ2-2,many,CAIPFTNTGELFF,TGTGCCATCCCGTTCACGAACACCGGGGAGCTGTTTTTT
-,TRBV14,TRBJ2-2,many,CASSQRTTAGTGELFF,TGTGCCAGCAGCCAGCGGACCACAGCGGGCACCGGGGAGCTGTTTTTT
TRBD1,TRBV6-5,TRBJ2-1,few,CASSYGTGINEQFF,TGTGCCAGCAGTTATGGGACAGGGATTAATGAGCAGTTCTTC
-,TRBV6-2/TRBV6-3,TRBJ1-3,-,CASIFPASGNTIYF,TGTGCCAGCATCTTCCCGGCCTCTGGAAACACCATATATTTT
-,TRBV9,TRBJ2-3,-,CASSTFGAAHNTDTQYF,TGTGCCAGCAGCACCTTTGGGGCAGCCCACAACACAGATACGCAGTATTTT
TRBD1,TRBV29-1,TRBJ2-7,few,CSVAGTVSSYEQYF,TGCAGCGTGGCCGGGACAGTTAGCTCCTACGAGCAGTACTTC
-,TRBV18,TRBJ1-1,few,CASSLSGVNTEAFF,TGTGCCAGCTCACTCTCGGGGGTGAACACTGAAGCTTTCTTT
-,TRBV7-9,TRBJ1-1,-,CASGARAEAFF,TGTGCCAGCGGGGCTCGGGCTGAAGCTTTCTTT
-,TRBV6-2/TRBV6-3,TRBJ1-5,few,CASSYRDTDGHQPQHF,TGTGCCAGCAGTTACCGGGACACCGATGGCCATCAGCCCCAGCATTTT
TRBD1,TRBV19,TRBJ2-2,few,CASSPGQGVTGELFF,TGTGCCAGTAGTCCGGGACAGGGGGTTACCGGGGAGCTGTTTTTT
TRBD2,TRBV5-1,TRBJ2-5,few,CASSLSMTSGGETQYF,TGCGCCAGCAGCTTGTCGATGACTAGCGGGGGGGAGACCCAGTACTTC
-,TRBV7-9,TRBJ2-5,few,CASSSSQTQYF,TGTGCCAGCAGCTCCTCTCAGACCCAGTACTTC
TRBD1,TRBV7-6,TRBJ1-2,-,CASSEGQGNYGYTF,TGTGCCAGCAGTGAAGGACAGGGAAACTATGGCTACACCTTC
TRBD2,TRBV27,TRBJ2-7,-,CASSLSGGDEQYF,TGTGCCAGCAGTCTGTCGGGGGGAGACGAGCAGTACTTC
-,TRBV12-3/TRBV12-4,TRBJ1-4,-,CASSLLQNEKLFF,TGTGCCAGCAGTTTGTTACAGAATGAAAAACTGTTTTTT
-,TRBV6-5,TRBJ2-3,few,CASTLLASSTDTQYF,TGTGCCAGCACCCTTCTAGCGTCTAGCACAGATACGCAGTATTTT
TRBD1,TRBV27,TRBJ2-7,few,CASSGDSNYEQYF,TGTGCCAGCAGTGGGGACAGTAACTACGAGCAGTACTTC
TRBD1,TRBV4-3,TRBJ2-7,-,CASSQDLGTGSEQYF,TGCGCCAGCAGCCAAGATCTCGGGACAGGAAGCGAGCAGTACTTC
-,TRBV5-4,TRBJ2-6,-,CASSSGLSSGANVLTF,TGTGCCAGCAGCTCGGGACTTTCTTCTGGGGCCAACGTCCTGACTTTC
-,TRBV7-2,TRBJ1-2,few,CASSRDGNYGYTF,TGTGCCAGCAGCCGGGACGGAAACTATGGCTACACCTTC
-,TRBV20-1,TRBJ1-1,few,CSARPGPTEAFF,TGCAGTGCTAGACCGGGGCCCACTGAAGCTTTCTTT
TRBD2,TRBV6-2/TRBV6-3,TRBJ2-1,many,CASSPLGLAEGNEQFF,TGTGCCAGCAGTCCTCTTGGACTAGCGGAGGGCAATGAGCAGTTCTTC
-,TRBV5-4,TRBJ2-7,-,CASSLGGANEQYF,TGTGCCAGCAGCCTAGGGGGGGCGAACGAGCAGTACTTC
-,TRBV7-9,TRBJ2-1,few,CASSLDTSIAEQFF,TGTGCCAGCAGCTTAGATACTAGCATTGCTGAGCAGTTCTTC
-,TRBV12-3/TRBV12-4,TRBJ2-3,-,CASSPDRSSTDTQYF,TGTGCCAGCAGCCCCGACAGATCTAGCACAGATACGCAGTATTTT
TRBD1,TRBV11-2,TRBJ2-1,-,CASSAPGTAYNEQFF,TGTGCCAGCAGCGCCCCCGGGACAGCCTACAATGAGCAGTTCTTC
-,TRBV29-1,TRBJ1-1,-,CSACRGNTEAFF,TGCAGCGCTTGCCGGGGGAACACTGAAGCTTTCTTT
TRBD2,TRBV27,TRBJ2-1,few,CASSLPSLAGGGNEQFF,TGTGCCAGCAGTTTACCCTCCTTAGCGGGGGGTGGCAATGAGCAGTTCTTC